These T cell receptor beta chains were read from a single sample in a study of blood T cells in healthy people across ages. TCRdb called the 5' RACE reads again in MiXCR, with one record for every CDR3 protein. The repertoire has 1.5 million to 2 million distinct CDR3 sequences, roughly 28% of them found once; the top ten carry roughly 8.2%. The sample comprised blood. The receptors here all came from a woman aged 25 to 39 in good health. Both conserved end residues are part of each CDR3. Fields, in order: V gene, D gene, J gene, clone size, CDR3 DNA, CDR3 protein. The D gene is left open where the match is weak. A row's size may be missing; if present it is once, few, many or a size class.

TRBV12-3/TRBV12-4	TRBD2	TRBJ2-1	few	TGTGCCAGCATTTATACTAGCGGTGGGGTTAATGAGCAGTTCTTC	CASIYTSGGVNEQFF
TRBV6-6	-	TRBJ1-5	few	TGTGCCAGCAGTTACAATCGATTGTCGGATAGCGATCAGCCCCAGCATTTT	CASSYNRLSDSDQPQHF
TRBV29-1	-	TRBJ1-2	few	TGCAGCGCTTCAACAGCACTCTATGGCTACACCTTC	CSASTALYGYTF
TRBV7-9	TRBD2	TRBJ2-3	-	TGTGCCAGCAGTGCGTTAGCGGGGGGGCCGCCAGATACGCAGTATTTT	CASSALAGGPPDTQYF
TRBV6-6	-	TRBJ2-4	many	TGTGCCAGCAGTCCGCCCTTGCGACTAGCCAAAAACATTCAGTACTTC	CASSPPLRLAKNIQYF
TRBV2	-	TRBJ2-1	few	TGTGCCAGCAGGGGGAAGGCGGCAGATCCCCCCAATGAGCAGTTCTTC	CASRGKAADPPNEQFF
TRBV30	-	TRBJ1-6	few	TGTGCCTGGAGTAATACGGCATGGAATTCACCCCTCCACTTT	CAWSNTAWNSPLHF
TRBV28	-	TRBJ1-2	few	TGTGCCAGCAGTCCTTTGGCAGGGCGATCCTCGATCTATGGCTACACCTTC	CASSPLAGRSSIYGYTF
TRBV12-3/TRBV12-4	TRBD1	TRBJ2-1	once	TGTGCCAGCAAGTTAGGACAGGGGGAATCGTATGGGCAGTTCTTC	CASKLGQGESYGQFF
TRBV20-1	TRBD2	TRBJ2-3	many	TGCAGTTTCGTACTAGCGGGGACGCAGTATTTT	CSFVLAGTQYF
TRBV4-1	-	TRBJ1-4	-	TGCGCCAGCAGCCCCGCGTTTAATGAAAAACTGTTTTTT	CASSPAFNEKLFF
TRBV6-1	-	TRBJ1-5	few	TGTGCCAGCACCGTAGAGTACGGTCAGCCCCAGCATTTT	CASTVEYGQPQHF
TRBV2	-	TRBJ2-1	-	TGTGCCAGCAGTGAAGCGCGGAGCGGGCAGGGTTACAATGAGCAGTTCTTC	CASSEARSGQGYNEQFF
TRBV20-1	-	TRBJ2-3	-	TGCAGTGCTATACGGGGCCCGAGGACAGATACGCAGTATTTT	CSAIRGPRTDTQYF
TRBV2	TRBD2	TRBJ2-1	-	TGTGCCAGCAGTGTTTCGGGGGGAGTGGGTGAGCAGTTCTTC	CASSVSGGVGEQFF
TRBV3-1	-	TRBJ2-7	-	TGTGCCAGCAGCCAAGATGGCCCAGGGGCGACCTACAATGAGCAGTACTTC	CASSQDGPGATYNEQYF
TRBV18	TRBD1	TRBJ2-5	-	TGTGCCAGCTCAGGAAACAGGGGTGAAGGGACCCAGTACTTC	CASSGNRGEGTQYF
TRBV7-9	-	TRBJ2-5	many	TGTGCCAGCAGCCCCCCATCAAATCCTCAGACCCAGTACTTC	CASSPPSNPQTQYF
TRBV6-6	-	TRBJ1-4	-	TGTGCCAGCAGTTACTCGTCGTCAACTAATGAAAAACTGTTTTTT	CASSYSSSTNEKLFF
TRBV20-1	-	TRBJ1-6	-	TGCAGTGCTAGAGTAGGGGTAGGAAGCTCCTATAATTCACCCCTCCACTTT	CSARVGVGSSYNSPLHF
TRBV9	-	TRBJ1-1	few	TGTGCCAGCAGCGTAGTCGTTGAGAACACTGAAGCTTTCTTT	CASSVVVENTEAFF
TRBV14	TRBD1	TRBJ1-6	-	TGTGCCAGCAGAGAGGCAGGGGGTAAAACTTCACCCCTCCACTTT	CASREAGGKTSPLHF
TRBV3-1	-	TRBJ2-1	-	TGTGCCAGCAGCGGCGGGGACGGAACGTCGAGAAGCGATGAGCAGTTCTTC	CASSGGDGTSRSDEQFF
TRBV25-1	-	TRBJ1-6	-	TGTGCCAGCAGTGAACTTCCCGAGGGTCGGTATAATACACCCCTCCACTTT	CASSELPEGRYNTPLHF
TRBV12-3/TRBV12-4	-	TRBJ1-1	few	TGTGCCAGCAGTAAGACAGTGGTAAACACTGAAGCTTTCTTT	CASSKTVVNTEAFF
TRBV29-1	-	TRBJ2-4	-	TGCAGCGCTAGAAGGCGGGGAAGGATGGACATTCAGTACTTC	CSARRRGRMDIQYF
TRBV9	TRBD1	TRBJ2-7	few	TGTGCCAGCAGCCCCACGACAGGGACCCACGAGCAGTACTTC	CASSPTTGTHEQYF
TRBV7-9	-	TRBJ2-7	-	TGTGCCAGCAGCTTAGAGGGGCAGGGGCGCGGCGAGCAGTACTTC	CASSLEGQGRGEQYF
TRBV10-3	-	TRBJ2-2	-	TGTGCCATCGGGTCCCTTGGAGGGGAGCTGTTTTTT	CAIGSLGGELFF
TRBV14	-	TRBJ2-7	-	TGTGCCAGCAGCCAAGATCTCGGGGGGCGCCTAGTTTCCTACGAGCAGTACTTC	CASSQDLGGRLVSYEQYF
TRBV18	TRBD1	TRBJ1-2	-	TGTGCCAGCTCACCCTCGGCTTCAGGGGGCTATGGCTACACCTTC	CASSPSASGGYGYTF
TRBV21-1	-	TRBJ2-5	-	TGTGCCAGCAGCAATACTAAGTGGACAGAAAAAGAGACCCAGTACTTC	CASSNTKWTEKETQYF
TRBV10-3	-	TRBJ2-5	few	TGTGCCATCAGTGAGTCGGCAGGGATGTCGGAGACCCAGTACTTC	CAISESAGMSETQYF
TRBV27	TRBD1	TRBJ2-7	-	TGTGCCAGCAGTTTACTGTGGACAGGGGGCGGGAACGAGCAGTACTTC	CASSLLWTGGGNEQYF
TRBV12-3/TRBV12-4	TRBD1	TRBJ2-7	-	TGTGCCAGCAGGCCGGACAGGGTAGGGGAGCAGTACTTC	CASRPDRVGEQYF
TRBV29-1	-	TRBJ2-5	many	TGCAGTGCTGGTCAGGGTGGAGAGACCCAGTACTTC	CSAGQGGETQYF
TRBV5-5	-	TRBJ2-3	many	TGTGCCAGCAGCTTGGTAGCGACCACAGATACGCAGTATTTT	CASSLVATTDTQYF
TRBV7-8	TRBD2	TRBJ2-1	many	TGTGCCAGCAGCTTAGCAGGTTACACTAGCGGGAGTAATGAGCAGTTCTTC	CASSLAGYTSGSNEQFF
TRBV29-1	-	TRBJ2-7	many	TGCAGCGTTGGGGGACGCAGGGGACGGGCCTACGAGCAGTACTTC	CSVGGRRGRAYEQYF
TRBV6-5	-	TRBJ2-3	few	TGTGCCAGCAGACTAGGACAGTACTCCGATACGCAGTATTTT	CASRLGQYSDTQYF
TRBV15	TRBD1	TRBJ2-1	many	TGTGCCACCAGCAGTTCCGGGACAGCCTACAATGAGCAGTTCTTC	CATSSSGTAYNEQFF
TRBV5-6	-	TRBJ1-2	few	TGTGCCAGCAACACCGGACAGAAATATGGCTACACCTTC	CASNTGQKYGYTF
TRBV2	-	TRBJ2-7	few	TGTGCCAGCAGCGCGACAGGCCCCTCCTACGAGCAGTACTTC	CASSATGPSYEQYF
TRBV2	-	TRBJ1-1	-	TGTGCCAGCAGTGTGTTCGGGGGAGACACTGAAGCTTTCTTT	CASSVFGGDTEAFF
TRBV12-3/TRBV12-4	TRBD2	TRBJ2-2	few	TGTGCCAGCAGTGACACTAGCGGGACCACCGGGGAGCTGTTTTTT	CASSDTSGTTGELFF
TRBV20-1	-	TRBJ1-1	-	TGCAGTGTTCAGGACAACTCTAACACTGAAGCTTTCTTT	CSVQDNSNTEAFF
TRBV7-2	-	TRBJ2-7	few	TGTGCCAGCAGCCGCACCTTAGCGGTCCAACCCTACGAGCAGTACTTC	CASSRTLAVQPYEQYF
TRBV5-1	-	TRBJ1-2	-	TGCGCCAGCAGCCCCTCCCAGGGCTATGGCTACACCTTC	CASSPSQGYGYTF
TRBV29-1	-	TRBJ2-1	-	TGCAGCGGGGACGGGAGTGGCTACAATGAGCAGTTCTTC	CSGDGSGYNEQFF
TRBV27	TRBD1	TRBJ2-7	few	TGTGCCAGCAGTACGGAACAGGGGACCAGCTACGAGCAGTACTTC	CASSTEQGTSYEQYF
TRBV5-1	-	TRBJ2-3	many	TGCGCCAGCAGCTCGGACGGACCCACAGATACGCAGTATTTT	CASSSDGPTDTQYF
TRBV19	TRBD2	TRBJ2-5	-	TGTGCCAGTAGTACTAGCGGGAGTGTGGAGACCCAGTACTTC	CASSTSGSVETQYF
TRBV5-5	-	TRBJ2-5	few	TGTGCCAGCGCTGGAGCGACCCAAGAGACCCAGTACTTC	CASAGATQETQYF
TRBV20-1	-	TRBJ1-5	-	TGCAGTGCTAGCCCATCGGACAGAGACAATCAGCCCCAGCATTTT	CSASPSDRDNQPQHF
TRBV24-1	TRBD1	TRBJ2-1	few	TGTGCCACCAGTGGCGGAGGGACAGGGGCCAATGAGCAGTTCTTC	CATSGGGTGANEQFF